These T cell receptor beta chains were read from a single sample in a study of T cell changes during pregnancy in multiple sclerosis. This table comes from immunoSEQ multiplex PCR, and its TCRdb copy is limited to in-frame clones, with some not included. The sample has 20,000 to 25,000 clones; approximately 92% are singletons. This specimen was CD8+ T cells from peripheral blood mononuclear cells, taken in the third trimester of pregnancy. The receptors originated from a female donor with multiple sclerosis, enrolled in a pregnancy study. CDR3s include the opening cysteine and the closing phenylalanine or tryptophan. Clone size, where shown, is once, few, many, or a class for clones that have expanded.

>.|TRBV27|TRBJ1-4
CASSFGHTNEKLFF
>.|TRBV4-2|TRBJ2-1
CASSQAGNDEQFF
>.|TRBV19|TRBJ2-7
CASSISGTGLLYEQYF
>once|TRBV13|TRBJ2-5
CASSLAGVETQYF
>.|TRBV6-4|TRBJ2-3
CASSLGVAGGHTDTQYF
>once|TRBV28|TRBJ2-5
CASSSPTGVLETQYF
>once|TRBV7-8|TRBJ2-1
CASSLAPGTSDSRRESEQFF
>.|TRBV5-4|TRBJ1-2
CASSSGQSYGYTF
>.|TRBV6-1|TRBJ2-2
CASSGTSGRPGELFF
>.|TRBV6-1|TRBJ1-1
CASSGPGGMNTEAFF
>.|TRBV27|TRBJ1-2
CASSLSSPGGYTF
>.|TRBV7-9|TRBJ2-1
CASRGRGTGGLYNEQFF
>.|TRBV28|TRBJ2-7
CASRGGAVYEQYF
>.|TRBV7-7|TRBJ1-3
CASSLGEGAGNTIYF
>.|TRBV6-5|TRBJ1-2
CASSAIASNYGYTF
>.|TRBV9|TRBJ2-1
CASSVGGTEGNEQFF
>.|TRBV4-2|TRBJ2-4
CASSQIGLAGGWGNIQYF
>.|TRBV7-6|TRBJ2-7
CASSFGGDRGEQYF
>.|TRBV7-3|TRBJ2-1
CASSLGSNEQFF
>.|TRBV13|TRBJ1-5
CASSLGDKPQHF
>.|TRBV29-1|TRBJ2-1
CSVGVSDYNEQFF
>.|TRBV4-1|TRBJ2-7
CASSQGGTSGYEQYF
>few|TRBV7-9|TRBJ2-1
CASSSGAGQGAGEQFF
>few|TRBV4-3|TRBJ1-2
CASSQDGMGDRGYGYTF
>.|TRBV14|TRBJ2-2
CASSPGTIGYSRPTGELFF
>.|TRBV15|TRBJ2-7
CATRSGGDPYEQYF
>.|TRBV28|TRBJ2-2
CASSLGPGNDFGGELFF
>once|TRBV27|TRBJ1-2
CASSSQSAYGYTF
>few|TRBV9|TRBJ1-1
CASSVVVHNTEAFF
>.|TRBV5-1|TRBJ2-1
CASSSEKRGGGFGFF
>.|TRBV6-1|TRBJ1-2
CASKRRQFLWYTF
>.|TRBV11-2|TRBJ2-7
CASSSFDSLYEQYF
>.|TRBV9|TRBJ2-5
CASSGRGLETQYF
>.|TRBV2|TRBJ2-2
CASSNRLNTGELFF
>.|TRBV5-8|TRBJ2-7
CASSPPGFYEQYF